This paragraph reports one TCR beta chain. Its antigen is as yet unknown. The CDR3 loop spans 13 amino acids. The germline V gene has CDR1 MNHEY and CDR2 SVGEGT. The ends were cut back, 10 bases at V and 3 bases at J, with 14 bases in the middle. This record comes from a study of human T cells and chemical hapten exposure. Study context: The variation in per-sample TCR yields arose mainly from small differences in pooled library volumes. General observations from the study: PT1 expanded TCR numbers rose with patch test score.

Time point described: patch test 1, 2 weeks after DPC sensitization. Treatment described: therapeutic diphenylcyclopropenone sensitization with weekly scalp DPC. TCRdb re-derived calls from the RACE reads in MiXCR, one entry per CDR3 protein. The repertoire holds around 300,000 distinct CDR3 sequences, with around 7% as singletons. V gene TRBV6-2 or TRBV6-3 combines with J gene TRBJ2-3, with D possibly matching TRBD1 (6 bases). Sequencing was performed on whole blood, taken in connection with sensitization to the hapten diphenylcyclopropenone (DPC). This TCR came from a woman younger than 35 with alopecia areata. Some clones in this sample may be carry-over from other donors' samples. As DNA, the CDR3 is TGTGCCACCAACAGGGTTGAGACAGATACGCAGTATTTT. The encoded protein is CATNRVETDTQYF.